This paragraph covers one TCR beta chain sequence. Among Cohort 3 donors, those recovered had two negative PCRs, clearance, or symptom resolution. The data were taken from a study of blood T cell repertoires in COVID-19. The overall study: The cDNA or gDNA used as material had been derived from T cells, B-cell-depleted T cells, or PBMCs.

The CDR3 sequence is 15 residues long. The germline V gene encodes CDR1 SNHLY and CDR2 FYNNEI. The V and J ends lost 6 bases and 7 bases, in that order; junction bases with no gene match: 12. The assay was immunoSEQ multiplex PCR, and TCRdb's table has in-frame clones only and misses some. The table lists approximately 160,000 clones, under 90% of them singletons. This chain connects TRBV2 to TRBJ1-2; 9 bases align to TRBD1. The sequence was obtained from a man in his fifties or sixties who had recovered from COVID-19. Sample: PBMCs or T cells enriched from blood (not recorded which). CDR3 coding DNA: TGTGCCAGCAGCGAATACCGACAGGGGGGGAGTGGCTACACCTTC. Translation: CASSEYRQGGSGYTF.